A selection of T cell receptor beta chains follows, all from one sample in a study of cytotoxic CD8 clonotypes in ibrutinib-treated CLL. The method was immunoSEQ multiplex PCR; TCRdb's version includes in-frame clones alone and lacks a portion of them. The data show about 300,000 clones, 67% seen once. The source material was PBMCs, sampled after 36 months of ibrutinib treatment. Every receptor here comes from a human donor with chronic lymphocytic leukemia. CDR3s include the opening cysteine and the closing phenylalanine or tryptophan. Clone size appears in some rows only: once, few, many, or a class for an expanded clone.

v_gene	j_gene	abundance	CDR3aa
TRBV5-1	TRBJ2-2	-	CASYDRNTGELFF
TRBV10-3	TRBJ2-7	-	CAPHGTTNEQYF
TRBV7-6	TRBJ1-1	-	CASSVGQGNTEAFF
TRBV13	TRBJ1-2	-	CASSLGRGGDYGYTF
TRBV19	TRBJ1-5	-	CASTPVTGVGQPQHF
TRBV5-1	TRBJ2-3	-	CASSLDSGLTDTQYF
TRBV11-2	TRBJ2-1	-	CASSHPAVSNEQFF
TRBV28	TRBJ1-3	-	CASSSMGQGGNTIYF
TRBV25-1	TRBJ2-7	-	CASSEHLGGSTYEQYF
TRBV10-3	TRBJ2-2	few	CAISVPGSLTGELFF
TRBV7-6	TRBJ2-4	-	CASSQSGALAKNIQYF
TRBV11-2	TRBJ2-3	few	CASRPSPSTDTQYF
TRBV10-3	TRBJ1-5	-	CAISEGGVNQPQHF
TRBV5-1	TRBJ2-7	few	CASSLGGLYEQYF
TRBV5-6	TRBJ2-7	-	CASSLLASEQYF
TRBV11-2	TRBJ2-5	-	CASSLGSSGAPGAQYF